These 10 T cell receptor beta chains share one sample of origin, sequenced in a study of shared clonotypes between healthy human individuals (dated by TCRdb to about 2020). Libraries were constructed by the immunoSEQ multiplex PCR assay. This immuneACCESS table, as held by TCRdb, lists in-frame sequences with V and J called but not all clones. Of the missing ones, under half trace to an unresolved V gene in checked studies; the others have no known cause. In all, the sample holds under 2,500,000 clones, and more than 90% of those were seen once. Jointly, the top ten make up 0.13% of the sample. Source material: naive CD4+ T cells sorted from blood. Sample cell subset or site, as interpreted from the label and publication: CD45RA+ positively selected. These receptors were obtained from a young man in good health.

The rearrangement uses TRBV7-9 and TRBJ1-2, with 7 bases lining up with TRBD1. The germline CDR1 and CDR2 sequences are SEHNR and FQNEAQ (reference sequence). The length of the CDR3 is 14 residues. With 1 base clipped from V and 5 bases from J, the junction kept 4 bases outside the gene matches. The chain's CDR3 is CASSLEGGSYGYTF. CDR3 sequence (DNA): TGTGCCAGCAGCTTAGAAGGGGGCAGTTATGGCTACACCTTC. Full variable domain (outside the CDR3, taken from reference TRBV7-9 and TRBJ1-2): DTGVSQNPRHKITKRGQNVTFRCDPISEHNRLYWYRQTLGQGPEFLTYFQNEAQLEKSRLLSDRFSAERPKGSFSTLEIQRTEQGDSAMYLCASSLEGGSYGYTFGSGTRLTVV.

This clone was seen only once. The sample carries other DNA sequences with the same CDR3. The chain carries TRBV7-2 and TRBJ2-3; D could derive from TRBD1 or TRBD2 (5 bases each). V lost 8 bases and J 0 bases, leaving 12 bases between the germline ends. Germline V lookup: CDR1 SGHTA, CDR2 FQGNSA. This CDR3 has 14 residues. The CDR3 DNA reads TGTGCCAGCTCCGTGGGACGGAGCACAGATACGCAGTATTTT. Translation gives CASSVGRSTDTQYF.

The chain employs TRBV4-1 and TRBJ2-1, with D perhaps TRBD1 (7 bases). Trimming left V 6 bases short and J 4 bases short, with 19 bases between. The length of the CDR3 is 16 residues. Germline lookup yields CDR1 MGHRA and CDR2 YSYEKL. The CDR3 DNA follows: TGCGCCAGCAGGGGGTGGGGGGACAGACCTTACAATGAGCAGTTCTTC. Translated: CASRGWGDRPYNEQFF.

J is TRBJ1-6 and V is TRBV19, with a possible D match to TRBD1 (5 bases). This CDR3 contains 15 residues. Germline lookup yields CDR1 LNHDA and CDR2 SQIVND (reference sequence). Trimming cost V 11 bases and J 3 bases, with 17 bases left between them. CDR3 DNA: TGTGCCCGGTCCCGGGACGGTTTCTATAATTCACCCCTCCACTTT. Protein product: CARSRDGFYNSPLHF.

The V gene is TRBV6-5, the J gene TRBJ1-1; TRBD1 is a possible D gene (5 bases). The length of the CDR3 is 15 residues. Trimming removed 2 bases at V and 3 bases at J, with 13 bases between. Germline loops: CDR1 MNHEY, CDR2 SVGAGI. The CDR3 DNA follows: TGTGCCAGCAGTTACGGGGGGATAGTAGACACTGAAGCTTTCTTT. Residues: CASSYGGIVDTEAFF.

The chain links TRBV6-1 to TRBJ2-3, with 9 bases aligning to TRBD2. Germline V lookup: CDR1 MNHNS, CDR2 SASEGT. CDR3 length: 16 amino acids. J lost 4 bases, V lost 2 bases, and 7 bases had no gene match. The CDR3 sequence is CASSELYGGGADTQYF. The CDR3 DNA is TGTGCCAGCAGTGAATTGTATGGCGGGGGGGCAGATACGCAGTATTTT.

The V and J genes are TRBV18 and TRBJ2-7; 9 bases align to TRBD1. The germline V gene has CDR1 KGHSH and CDR2 LQKENI. The CDR3 loop spans 17 amino acids. V lost 3 bases and J lost 2; bases outside the gene matches: 11. CDR3 DNA sequence: TGTGCCAGCTCACCTTCAGGTTGGGACAGGGTCGCCTACGAGCAGTACTTC. It translates to CASSPSGWDRVAYEQYF.

This clone occurred a few times. V gene TRBV11-2 combines with J gene TRBJ1-6; D is unresolved. Trimming removed 4 bases from V and 13 bases from J, with 14 bases in between. From germline, CDR1 is SGHAT and CDR2 FQNNGV. The CDR3 has 13 amino acids. Here the CDR3 DNA reads TGTGCCAGCAGCTCCTCGGACGCGGCTCCCCTCCACTTT. Translating gives CASSSSDAAPLHF.

The rearrangement links TRBV5-1 to TRBJ1-2, with TRBD1 matching 9 bases. After removal of 0 bases from V and 8 bases from J, the junction contained 8 bases not matched to a gene. There are 15 residues in the CDR3. Germline V gene data show CDR1 as SGHRS and CDR2 as YFSETQ. CDR3 in amino acids: CASSLVNRGQSGYTF. DNA for the CDR3: TGCGCCAGCAGCTTGGTTAACAGGGGGCAAAGCGGCTACACCTTC.

V gene TRBV5-6 combines with J gene TRBJ1-2; the D gene is possibly TRBD1 (5 bases). The V and J ends lost 0 bases and 3 bases respectively, with 9 bases between them. Germline V gene lookup returns CDR1 SGHDT and CDR2 YYEEEE. This CDR3 spans 14 amino acids. CDR3 amino acids: CASSLGTGDYGYTF. The CDR3 bases are TGTGCCAGCAGCTTGGGTACGGGGGACTATGGCTACACCTTC.